This T cell receptor beta chain originates from a study of metastatic and nonmetastatic thyroid tumors. Until they underwent thyroid surgery, no patient had received any treatment. CDR1 is KGHSH, CDR2 LQKENI, per germline. Trimming removed 4 bases at V and 6 bases at J, with 7 bases between. The CDR3 runs to 11 residues. With MiXCR, TCRdb called clones anew from the PCR reads. The sample lists tens of thousands of clones; around 9.9% were seen once. This clone has ten or more counts. The TCR originated in a female donor with papillary thyroid cancer or a benign thyroid nodule (not recorded which). Some clones in this sample may be carry-over from other donors' samples. Sequencing was done on a sample of blood. The chain couples TRBV18 to TRBJ2-7, with D perhaps TRBD1 or TRBD2 (6 bases each). DNA of the CDR3: TGTGCCAGCTCACAGGGGGGCGAGCAGTACTTC. Translating it yields CASSQGGEQYF.